The 5 T cell receptor beta chains reported below all come from one sample, sequenced in a study of T cell repertoires in cytomegalovirus infection. Using its own MiXCR run on the reads, TCRdb lists one record per CDR3 protein. The data show 600,000 to 700,000 distinct CDR3 sequences, 30% to 40% seen once. These receptors' antigens are unknown. The sample consisted of cultured PBMCs, taken from culture after CMV antigen stimulation. The receptor set was obtained from a human donor in good health (CMV status not recorded). Some clones in this sample may be carry-over from other donors' samples.

As regards this clonotype: This may stem from a read error, because a much larger clone lies one nucleotide away. The rearrangement uses TRBV5-4 and TRBJ2-3; a weak D match, TRBD1 (5 bases). Germline-derived CDR1 and CDR2 are SGHNT and YYREEE (reference sequence). The CDR3 has 15 residues. The CDR3 nucleotides are TGTGCCCGCAGCTTGTGGGGCGGAGGCACAGATACGCAGTATTTT. It codes for CARSLWGGGTDTQYF.

The V call is TRBV14, the J call TRBJ2-7, with a tentative D call TRBD2 (6 bases). Germline CDR1 reads SGHDN; CDR2 reads FVKESK. The CDR3 runs to 17 residues. Trimming stripped 3 bases from V and 2 bases from J, with 20 bases between. The CDR3 nucleotides read TGTGCCAGCAGCCAGGGGTGGGCAGGGAGGAAGACCTACGAGCAGTACTTC. Its translation: CASSQGWAGRKTYEQYF.

This chain joins TRBV7-2 and TRBJ1-2; D is possibly TRBD1 (6 bases). The CDR3 covers 18 residues. In germline, CDR1 is SGHTA, CDR2 FQGNSA. V lost 4 bases, J lost 4 bases, and 25 bases lay in between. CDR3 residues: CASSSRGGGPMASYGYTF. The DNA of the CDR3 is TGTGCCAGCAGCTCGAGGGGGGGAGGCCCCATGGCGTCCTATGGCTACACCTTC.

This rearrangement joins TRBV20-1 to TRBJ1-4; the D gene is possibly TRBD1 (5 bases). CDR1 and CDR2 from the germline V gene are DFQATT and SNEGSKA (reference sequence). The CDR3 has 11 residues. Trimming shortened V by 5 bases and J by 8 bases, and 9 bases separated the two germline ends. CDR3 sequence reads: CSADQGEKLFF. CDR3 in DNA: TGCAGTGCTGACCAGGGAGAAAAACTGTTTTTT.

The chain joins TRBV4-1 to TRBJ2-3; D remains unclear. The CDR3 contains 15 residues. The ends were cut back, 4 bases at V and 1 base at J, with 12 bases in the middle. The germline V gene encodes CDR1 MGHRA and CDR2 YSYEKL. In DNA form, the CDR3 reads TGCGCCAGCAGCCCGCTCGAGTCCCGCACAGATACGCAGTATTTT. Protein product: CASSPLESRTDTQYF.